These T cell receptor beta chains were read from a single sample in a study of CD8 T cells in Susac syndrome. In TCRdb, the immunoSEQ multiplex PCR reads were re-called with MiXCR into one record per CDR3 protein. The sample carries roughly 120,000 distinct CDR3 sequences, 90% to 95% recorded once. The specimen was CD8+ T cells from PBMCs. These receptors were obtained from a human donor with multiple sclerosis. CDR3s include the opening cysteine and the closing phenylalanine or tryptophan. Each record gives: V gene, clone size, J gene, D gene, CDR3 protein, CDR3 DNA. A D gene is named only where the DNA matches it firmly. Clone size is not always given. Where it is, it says once, few, many or a class for expanded clones.

v_gene: TRBV5-1
abundance: .
j_gene: TRBJ1-1
d_gene: .
CDR3aa: CATTGTTNTEAFF
CDR3nt: TGCGCCACCACCGGGACAACTAACACTGAAGCTTTCTTT

v_gene: TRBV7-9
abundance: .
j_gene: TRBJ2-1
d_gene: .
CDR3aa: CASSLSGASSYNEQFF
CDR3nt: TGTGCCAGCAGCTTATCGGGGGCGAGCTCCTACAATGAGCAGTTCTTC

v_gene: TRBV6-1
abundance: few
j_gene: TRBJ2-5
d_gene: .
CDR3aa: CASRISRGGDQETQYF
CDR3nt: TGTGCCAGCAGGATCTCTAGAGGGGGGGACCAAGAGACCCAGTACTTC

v_gene: TRBV12-3/TRBV12-4
abundance: .
j_gene: TRBJ2-5
d_gene: .
CDR3aa: CASSPTPVRVAETQYF
CDR3nt: TGTGCCAGCAGTCCCACCCCCGTCCGGGTAGCGGAGACCCAGTACTTC

v_gene: TRBV7-6
abundance: .
j_gene: TRBJ2-2
d_gene: .
CDR3aa: CASSRGNFAAGELFF
CDR3nt: TGTGCCAGCAGCCGTGGTAATTTCGCGGCCGGGGAGCTGTTTTTT

v_gene: TRBV5-1
abundance: .
j_gene: TRBJ2-1
d_gene: .
CDR3aa: CASSLSIGRDNEQFF
CDR3nt: TGCGCCAGCAGCTTATCTATTGGCCGCGACAATGAGCAGTTCTTC

v_gene: TRBV20-1
abundance: once
j_gene: TRBJ1-4
d_gene: .
CDR3aa: CSARGPASANEKLFF
CDR3nt: TGCAGTGCTAGAGGCCCAGCTTCGGCTAATGAAAAACTGTTTTTT

v_gene: TRBV2
abundance: .
j_gene: TRBJ1-2
d_gene: .
CDR3aa: CASGEGGPYGYTF
CDR3nt: TGTGCCAGCGGCGAGGGAGGGCCCTATGGCTACACCTTC

v_gene: TRBV9
abundance: .
j_gene: TRBJ2-1
d_gene: TRBD2
CDR3aa: CASSAFVTSGRFYNEQFF
CDR3nt: TGTGCCAGCAGCGCATTTGTGACTAGCGGGAGGTTCTACAATGAGCAGTTCTTC

v_gene: TRBV7-9
abundance: .
j_gene: TRBJ2-1
d_gene: .
CDR3aa: CASTEGGREQFF
CDR3nt: TGTGCCAGCACGGAGGGGGGCCGAGAGCAGTTCTTC

v_gene: TRBV5-6
abundance: .
j_gene: TRBJ2-1
d_gene: .
CDR3aa: CASSLEGGLAHAMINEQFF
CDR3nt: TGTGCCAGCAGCTTGGAGGGTGGTCTAGCGCACGCGATGATAAATGAGCAGTTCTTC

v_gene: TRBV6-1
abundance: .
j_gene: TRBJ1-6
d_gene: .
CDR3aa: CASSEDASHNSPLHF
CDR3nt: TGTGCCAGCAGTGAAGATGCCTCCCATAATTCACCCCTCCACTTT

v_gene: TRBV12-3/TRBV12-4
abundance: .
j_gene: TRBJ2-1
d_gene: TRBD2
CDR3aa: CASSFVSPLAGGYPNSYNEQFF
CDR3nt: TGTGCCAGCAGTTTTGTTTCCCCACTAGCGGGGGGTTATCCAAACTCCTACAATGAGCAGTTCTTC

v_gene: TRBV2
abundance: .
j_gene: TRBJ2-1
d_gene: TRBD2
CDR3aa: CASSTAGTSGNEQFF
CDR3nt: TGTGCCAGCAGTACCGCGGGGACTAGCGGCAATGAGCAGTTCTTC

v_gene: TRBV13
abundance: .
j_gene: TRBJ1-5
d_gene: .
CDR3aa: CASSARGINQPQHF
CDR3nt: TGTGCCAGCAGTGCCCGGGGTATCAATCAGCCCCAGCATTTT

v_gene: TRBV5-4
abundance: .
j_gene: TRBJ1-2
d_gene: TRBD1
CDR3aa: CASSPGQRSYGYTF
CDR3nt: TGTGCCAGCAGCCCGGGACAGCGGTCCTATGGCTACACCTTC